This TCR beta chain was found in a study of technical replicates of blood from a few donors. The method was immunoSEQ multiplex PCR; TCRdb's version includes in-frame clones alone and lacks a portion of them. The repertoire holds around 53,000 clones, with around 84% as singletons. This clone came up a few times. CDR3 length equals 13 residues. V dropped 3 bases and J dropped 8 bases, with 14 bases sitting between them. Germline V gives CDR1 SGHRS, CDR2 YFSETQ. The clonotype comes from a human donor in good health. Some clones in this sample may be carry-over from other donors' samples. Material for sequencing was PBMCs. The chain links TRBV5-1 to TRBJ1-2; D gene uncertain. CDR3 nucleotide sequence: TGCGCCAGCAGCTCTCCGATGGGAGGAGGCTACACCTTC. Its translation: CASSSPMGGGYTF.